This T cell receptor (beta chain) stems from a study of T-cell memory formation after mild COVID-19. UMIs and sample barcodes were carried by the TCR alpha and TCR beta cDNA libraries that 5'RACE produced using constant-segment primers. TCRdb reprocessed the 5' RACE reads via MiXCR and lists one record per CDR3 protein. The sample lists about 210,000 distinct CDR3 sequences, roughly a tenth occurring once. Trimming removed 7 bases at V and 4 bases at J, with 13 bases between. Germline loops: CDR1 LNHDA, CDR2 SQIVND (reference sequence). The CDR3 is 13 amino acids. This clonotype has more than one count but fewer than ten.

The chain uses TRBV19 and TRBJ1-1; tentative D call: TRBD1 (5 bases). This receptor was obtained from a man younger than 30 who had mild COVID-19 (a few samples of this study predate the infection). Cell type and time point are not known. Sample: PBMCs or a T cell subset sorted from them (not recorded which). CDR3: CASMAQELTEAFF. CDR3 bases: TGTGCCAGTATGGCACAGGAGCTCACTGAAGCTTTCTTT.